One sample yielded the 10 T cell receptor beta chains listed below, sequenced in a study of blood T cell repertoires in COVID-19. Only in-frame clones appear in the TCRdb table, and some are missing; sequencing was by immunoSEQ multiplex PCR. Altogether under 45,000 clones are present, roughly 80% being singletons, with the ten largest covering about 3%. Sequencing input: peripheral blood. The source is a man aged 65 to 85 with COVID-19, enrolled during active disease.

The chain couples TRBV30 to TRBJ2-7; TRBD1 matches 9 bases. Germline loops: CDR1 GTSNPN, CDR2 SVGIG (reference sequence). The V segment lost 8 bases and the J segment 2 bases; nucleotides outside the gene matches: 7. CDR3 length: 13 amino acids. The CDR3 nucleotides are TGTGCCGGACTGGGACAGGGAACCTACGAGCAGTACTTC. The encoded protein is CAGLGQGTYEQYF. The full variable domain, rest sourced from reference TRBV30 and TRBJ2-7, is SQTIHQWPATLVQPVGSPLSLECTVEGTSNPNLYWYRQAAGRGLQLLFYSVGIGQISSEVPQNLSASRPQDRQFILSSKKLLLSDSGFYLCAGLGQGTYEQYFGPGTRLTVT.

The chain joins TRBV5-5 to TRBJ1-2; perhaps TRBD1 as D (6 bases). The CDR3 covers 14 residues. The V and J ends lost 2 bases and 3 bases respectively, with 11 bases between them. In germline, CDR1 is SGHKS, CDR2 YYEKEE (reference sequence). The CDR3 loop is CASSFRDTHYGYTF. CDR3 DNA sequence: TGTGCCAGCAGCTTTAGGGACACTCACTATGGCTACACCTTC.

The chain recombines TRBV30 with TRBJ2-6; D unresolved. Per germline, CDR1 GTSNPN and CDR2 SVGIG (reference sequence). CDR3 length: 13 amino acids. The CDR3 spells CALISSGANVLTF. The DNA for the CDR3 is TGTGCTTTGATTAGCTCTGGGGCCAACGTCCTGACTTTC.

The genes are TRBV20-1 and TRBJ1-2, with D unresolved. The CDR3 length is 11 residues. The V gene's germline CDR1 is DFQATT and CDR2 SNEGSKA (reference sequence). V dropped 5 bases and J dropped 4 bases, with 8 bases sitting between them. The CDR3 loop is CSADNSYGYTF. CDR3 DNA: TGCAGTGCTGATAATAGCTATGGCTACACCTTC.

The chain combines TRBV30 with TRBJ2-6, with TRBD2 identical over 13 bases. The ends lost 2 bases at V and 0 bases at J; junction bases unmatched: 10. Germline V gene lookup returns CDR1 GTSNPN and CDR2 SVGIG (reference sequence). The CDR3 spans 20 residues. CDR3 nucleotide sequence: TGTGCCTGGAGTTCGGGGACTAGCGGGAAACTACACTCTGGGGCCAACGTCCTGACTTTC. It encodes CAWSSGTSGKLHSGANVLTF.

The CDR3 loop is CSVGRGDLAFF. The CDR3 bases are TGCAGCGTTGGCAGGGGAGATCTGGCTTTCTTT. The chain has TRBV29-1 and TRBJ1-1; TRBD1 might be the D (6 bases). The length of the CDR3 is 11 residues. CDR1 and CDR2 (germline): SQVTM, ANQGSEA. Trimming cost V 4 bases and J 11 bases, with 14 bases left between them. Drawing the rest from reference TRBV29-1 and TRBJ1-1, the complete variable domain is SAVISQKPSRDICQRGTSLTIQCQVDSQVTMMFWYRQQPGQSLTLIATANQGSEATYESGFVIDKFPISRPNLTFSTLTVSNMSPEDSSIYLCSVGRGDLAFFGQGTRLTVV.

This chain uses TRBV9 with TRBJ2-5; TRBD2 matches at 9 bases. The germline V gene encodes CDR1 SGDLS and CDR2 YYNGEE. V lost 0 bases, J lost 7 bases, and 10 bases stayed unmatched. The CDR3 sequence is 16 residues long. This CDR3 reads CASSVVSSGSGGTQYF. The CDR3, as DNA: TGTGCCAGCAGCGTAGTGAGTTCGGGTAGCGGGGGGACCCAGTACTTC.

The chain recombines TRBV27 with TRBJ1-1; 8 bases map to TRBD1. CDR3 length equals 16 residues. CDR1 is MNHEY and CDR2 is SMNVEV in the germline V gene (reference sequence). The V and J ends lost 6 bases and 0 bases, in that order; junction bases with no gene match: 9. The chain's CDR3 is CASREQGAGVNTEAFF. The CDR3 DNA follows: TGTGCCAGCAGGGAGCAGGGGGCCGGTGTGAACACTGAAGCTTTCTTT.

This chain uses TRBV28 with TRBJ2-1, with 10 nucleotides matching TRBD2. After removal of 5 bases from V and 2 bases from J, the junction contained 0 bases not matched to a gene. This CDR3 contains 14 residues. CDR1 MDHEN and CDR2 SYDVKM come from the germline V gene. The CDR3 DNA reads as TGTGCCAGCAGTACTAGCGGGACCTACAATGAGCAGTTCTTC. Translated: CASSTSGTYNEQFF.

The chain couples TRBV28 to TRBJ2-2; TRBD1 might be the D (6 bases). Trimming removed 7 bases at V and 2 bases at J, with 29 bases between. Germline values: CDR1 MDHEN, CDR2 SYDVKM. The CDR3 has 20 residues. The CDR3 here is CASNHPGDPPAALNTGELFF. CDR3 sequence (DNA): TGTGCCAGCAACCATCCAGGGGACCCTCCTGCGGCCCTTAACACCGGGGAGCTGTTTTTT.